Below, 18 T cell receptor beta chains from the same sample are listed, as sequenced in a study of shared T cell receptors in the human thymus (dated by TCRdb to about 2021). The library was produced with the immunoSEQ multiplex PCR assay. What TCRdb holds here is the immuneACCESS table cut down to in-frame rearrangements. Part of the clones is not present; checked against another copy, under half of the missing clones reflect an unresolved V gene, and the others are unexplained. In this sample the table shows hundreds of thousands of clones, around 78% of which occur a single time. The top ten clonotypes cover about 0.012% of the sample. This same sample was also taken into another study, of human thymus T cells.

The sequenced sample consisted of thymocytes. These receptors all come from a boy younger than two with a congenital heart defect. Donor details come from another sample of the same person, matched by shared clones.

V and J are TRBV29-1 and TRBJ1-1; 7 bases match TRBD1. Trimming at V came to 1 base and at J to 7 bases, leaving 3 bases not matched to a gene. The CDR3 length is 12 residues. Germline assignment: CDR1 SQVTM and CDR2 ANQGSEA. CDR3 coding DNA: TGCAGCGTTGAAGGGTGGACAGGTGAAGCTTTCTTT. Its protein is CSVEGWTGEAFF.

A few counts support this clone. The CDR3 is CASSSPGGVGNEQFF. The CDR3 region has the DNA TGTGCCAGCAGTTCCCCGGGGGGGGTAGGTAATGAGCAGTTCTTC. The rearrangement links TRBV6-5 to TRBJ2-1; 8 nucleotides line up with TRBD2. The CDR3 contains 15 residues. J was trimmed by 7 bases and V by 4 bases; bases with no gene match: 9. Germline CDR1 and CDR2: MNHEY and SVGAGI.

This chain links TRBV11-3 with TRBJ2-3; D perhaps matches TRBD2 (6 bases). This CDR3 has 14 amino acids. CDR1 is SGHNT, CDR2 YENEEA, per germline. Deletions cut 6 bases from V and 4 bases from J, with 14 bases between. The CDR3 DNA reads TGTGCCAGCAGACCAACTAGCCGCGCAGATACGCAGTATTTT. This encodes CASRPTSRADTQYF. The full variable domain, its missing parts supplied by reference TRBV11-3 and TRBJ2-3, is EAGVVQSPRYKIIEKKQPVAFWCNPISGHNTLYWYLQNLGQGPELLIRYENEEAVDDSQLPKDRFSAERLKGVDSTLKIQPAELGDSAVYLCASRPTSRADTQYFGPGTRLTVL.

V is TRBV7-2 and J is TRBJ1-5; 7 bases map to TRBD1. The CDR3 has 17 residues. J gave up 2 bases and V 5 bases, and 12 bases lay outside the gene matches. From germline, CDR1 is SGHTA and CDR2 FQGNSA. The CDR3 nucleotides read TGTGCCAGCAGCGGAGGTCAGACAGGGTCAGGCAATCAGCCCCAGCATTTT. Protein sequence: CASSGGQTGSGNQPQHF.

The chain recombines TRBV5-4 with TRBJ2-3; TRBD1 agrees at 9 bases. V was clipped by 2 bases and J by 4 bases; unmatched bases: 5. Germline assignment: CDR1 SGHNT and CDR2 YYREEE (reference sequence). This CDR3 spans 15 amino acids. The CDR3 nucleotides are TGTGCCAGCAGCTTTTACAGGGGGCTCGCAGATACGCAGTATTTT. Amino acids: CASSFYRGLADTQYF.

The chain has TRBV7-6 and TRBJ2-7, with D uncertain. V was cut by 5 bases and J by 0 bases, with 5 bases left in between. This CDR3 has 12 amino acids. Germline V CDR1 and CDR2: SGHVS, FNYEAQ. CDR3 region: CASSASSYEQYF. For the CDR3, the DNA is TGTGCCAGCAGCGCCAGCTCCTACGAGCAGTACTTC. The entire variable domain, with the rest obtained from reference TRBV7-6 and TRBJ2-7, is as follows: GAGVSQSPRYKVTKRGQDVALRCDPISGHVSLYWYRQALGQGPEFLTYFNYEAQQDKSGLPNDRFSAERPEGSISTLTIQRTEQRDSAMYRCASSASSYEQYFGPGTRLTVT.

The chain carries TRBV29-1 and TRBJ2-2; 8 bases line up with TRBD1. Trimming took 5 bases from V and 6 from J; bases not matched to a gene: 2. The CDR3 loop spans 12 amino acids. Germline V CDR1 and CDR2: SQVTM, ANQGSEA. The CDR3 here is CSVPGQAGELFF. The CDR3 DNA follows: TGCAGCGTTCCGGGACAGGCCGGGGAGCTGTTTTTT.

V is TRBV27 and J is TRBJ2-4; tentative D call: TRBD1 (5 bases). V lost 5 bases to trimming and J lost 0 bases, with 11 bases between them. Germline V gene lookup returns CDR1 MNHEY and CDR2 SMNVEV (reference sequence). This CDR3 has 15 amino acids. The DNA of the CDR3 is TGTGCCAGCAGTCAATCAGGGTTAGCCAAAAACATTCAGTACTTC. Protein product: CASSQSGLAKNIQYF.

The rearrangement uses TRBV19 and TRBJ1-5; 10 bases align to TRBD1. Germline CDR1 and CDR2: LNHDA and SQIVND (reference sequence). The J segment lost 4 bases and the V segment lost 6 bases, leaving 6 bases of the junction unmatched. The CDR3 is 15 residues long. CDR3 sequence reads: CASSDRGRGNQPQHF. The CDR3 DNA is TGTGCCAGTAGCGACAGGGGGCGAGGGAATCAGCCCCAGCATTTT.

DNA for the CDR3: TGTGCCAGCAGTTGCTTCCTACCGGGACAAAGCCAAGAGACCCAGTACTTC. Translation gives CASSCFLPGQSQETQYF. J is TRBJ2-5 and V is TRBV28, with D perhaps matching TRBD1 (6 bases). There are 17 residues in the CDR3. V lost 4 bases to trimming and J lost 1 base, with 19 bases between them. Germline lookup yields CDR1 MDHEN and CDR2 SYDVKM.

This clone was picked up a small number of times. The rearrangement uses TRBV30 and TRBJ2-7; TRBD2 matches 8 bases. The CDR3 has 17 residues. Germline V lookup: CDR1 GTSNPN, CDR2 SVGIG (reference sequence). Losses at the gene ends were 1 base for V and 0 bases for J; bases not matched to a gene: 11. CDR3 nucleotide sequence: TGTGCCTGGAGTGGATTACCGGGACTAGGACACTCCTACGAGCAGTACTTC. It is translated as CAWSGLPGLGHSYEQYF.

The chain couples TRBV2 to TRBJ2-7, with a possible D match to TRBD1 (5 bases). From germline, CDR1 is SNHLY and CDR2 FYNNEI. Trimming cost V 7 bases and J 9 bases, with 16 bases left between them. The CDR3 sequence is 12 residues long. As DNA, the CDR3 is TGTGCCAGCATGGGGCCACGGATTCGGCAGTACTTC. Protein product: CASMGPRIRQYF. The whole variable domain, remainder taken from reference TRBV2 and TRBJ2-7, is EPEVTQTPSHQVTQMGQEVILRCVPISNHLYFYWYRQILGQKVEFLVSFYNNEISEKSEIFDDQFSVERPDGSNFTLKIRSTKLEDSAMYFCASMGPRIRQYFGPGTRLTVT.

The J gene is TRBJ1-5, the V gene TRBV4-1; a possible D gene is TRBD1 (5 bases). CDR1 and CDR2 from the germline V gene are MGHRA and YSYEKL. The CDR3 has 13 residues. Trimming cost V 8 bases and J 4 bases, with 12 bases left between them. The CDR3 sequence: CASGAELNQPQHF. CDR3 DNA: TGCGCCAGCGGGGCGGAACTAAATCAGCCCCAGCATTTT.

The genes are TRBV30 and TRBJ2-3; TRBD2 aligns across 9 bases. CDR3 size: 15 residues. V gave up 3 bases and J gave up 4 bases; unmatched junction bases: 8. The germline V gene has CDR1 GTSNPN and CDR2 SVGIG (reference sequence). CDR3 nucleotide sequence: TGTGCCTGGAGCGCTAGCGGGGTTCAGGCAGATACGCAGTATTTT. Its translation: CAWSASGVQADTQYF.

This clone was counted only a few times. This chain links TRBV28 with TRBJ1-2, with 7 bases lining up with TRBD1. Germline CDR1 reads MDHEN; CDR2 reads SYDVKM. The CDR3 consists of 16 residues. The trim removed 2 bases at V and 4 bases at J, leaving 10 bases unmatched. The CDR3 coding sequence is TGTGCCAGCAGTTTAGGGACGGGACAGCTAGGCTATGGCTACACCTTC. The encoded protein is CASSLGTGQLGYGYTF.

CDR3 region: CSVEEGRSLNTEAFF. CDR3 sequence (DNA): TGCAGCGTTGAAGAGGGCAGGTCTCTGAACACTGAAGCTTTCTTT. V usage is TRBV29-1 and J usage is TRBJ1-1; D unclear. Germline V lookup: CDR1 SQVTM, CDR2 ANQGSEA. This CDR3 has 15 amino acids. V dropped 0 bases and J dropped 0 bases, with 11 bases sitting between them.

The chain links TRBV5-6 to TRBJ2-7; TRBD1 aligns across 7 bases. The CDR3 sequence is 13 residues long. The V gene's germline CDR1 is SGHDT and CDR2 YYEEEE. Trimming at V came to 4 bases and at J to 3 bases, leaving 4 bases not matched to a gene. DNA of the CDR3: TGTGCCAGCAGCCGCCGGGACAGCTACGAGCAGTACTTC. Its translation is CASSRRDSYEQYF.

The rearrangement links TRBV4-1 to TRBJ2-1, with 12 bases fitting TRBD2. The junction had 10 bases not matched to a gene; V was cut back by 1 base and J by 3 bases. Germline-derived CDR1 and CDR2 are MGHRA and YSYEKL. This CDR3 region has 19 residues. This CDR3 is CASSQVNLAGGLLYNEQFF. The CDR3 region has the DNA TGCGCCAGCAGCCAAGTGAATCTAGCGGGAGGGCTCCTCTACAATGAGCAGTTCTTC.